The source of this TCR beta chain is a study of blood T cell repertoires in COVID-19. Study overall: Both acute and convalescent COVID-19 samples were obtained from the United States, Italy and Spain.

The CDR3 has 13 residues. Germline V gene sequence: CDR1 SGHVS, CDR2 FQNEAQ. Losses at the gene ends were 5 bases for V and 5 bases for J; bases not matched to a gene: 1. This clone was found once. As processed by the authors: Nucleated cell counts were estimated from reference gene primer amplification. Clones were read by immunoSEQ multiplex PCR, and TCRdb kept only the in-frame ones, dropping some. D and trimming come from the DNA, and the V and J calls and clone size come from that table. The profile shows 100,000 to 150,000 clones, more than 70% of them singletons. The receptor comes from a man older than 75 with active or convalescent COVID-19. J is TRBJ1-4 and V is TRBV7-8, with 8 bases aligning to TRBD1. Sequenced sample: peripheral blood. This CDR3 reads CASSRQGNEKLFF. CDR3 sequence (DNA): TGTGCCAGCAGCCGACAGGGGAATGAAAAACTGTTTTTT.